The 14 T cell receptor beta chains given below trace back to one sample, sequenced in a study of shared clonotypes between healthy human individuals. Assay used: immunoSEQ multiplex PCR; TCRdb lists only in-frame clones, some missing. Of 1.5 million to 2.5 million clones detected, just under 95% appear once; the ten largest clones hold 1% to 1.5%. Only CD45RO-negative cells positively selected for CCR7 counted as naive CD8 cells, so terminally differentiated effector memory CD45RA+ cells were excluded. Sequencing was done on a sample of naive CD8+ T cells sorted from blood. The receptors here all came from a man aged 18-30 years in good health.

The CDR3 DNA is TGTGCCAGCAGCCCCTTTAGGGGCTTTAACTATGGCTACACCTTC. This gives the protein CASSPFRGFNYGYTF. The chain carries TRBV7-3 and TRBJ1-2; tentative D call: TRBD1 (5 bases). This CDR3 is 15 amino acids long. Per the germline V gene, CDR1 is SGHTA and CDR2 is FQGTGA. Trimming removed 5 bases at V and 1 base at J, with 14 bases between.

The chain is built from TRBV11-2 and TRBJ1-6; D call uncertain. Deletions cut 4 bases from V and 9 bases from J, with 10 bases between. CDR3 length: 13 amino acids. CDR1 is SGHAT, CDR2 FQNNGV, per germline. In nucleotides, the CDR3 is TGTGCCAGCAGCTCTTCGGACGGTTCACCCCTCCACTTT. Encoded protein: CASSSSDGSPLHF.

This clone was seen a single time. V usage is TRBV27 and J usage is TRBJ1-2, with a tentative D call TRBD1 (6 bases). V lost 5 bases and J lost 4, with 14 bases in between. The V gene's germline CDR1 is MNHEY and CDR2 SMNVEV (reference sequence). The CDR3 loop spans 14 amino acids. The CDR3 nucleotides are TGTGCCAGCAGTCCCGGACAGACGCCCTATGGCTACACCTTC. Translating it yields CASSPGQTPYGYTF.

This clone appeared a single time. The chain joins TRBV7-9 to TRBJ2-3; no clear D. The CDR3 is 13 residues long. The germline gives CDR1 SEHNR, CDR2 FQNEAQ (reference sequence). V lost 5 bases, J lost 2 bases, and 8 bases lay in between. DNA of the CDR3: TGTGCCAGCAGCCAACCAGACACAGATACGCAGTATTTT. This gives the protein CASSQPDTDTQYF.

V and J are TRBV7-9 and TRBJ1-1, with D hard to call. The germline V gene encodes CDR1 SEHNR and CDR2 FQNEAQ (reference sequence). The CDR3 has 15 residues. V was shortened by 0 bases and J by 2 bases, with 10 bases between the two germline ends. The CDR3 region is CASSLAVGPNTEAFF. CDR3 in DNA: TGTGCCAGCAGCTTAGCCGTGGGCCCCAACACTGAAGCTTTCTTT.

V usage is TRBV27 and J usage is TRBJ1-5; weak D call: TRBD1 (6 bases). V lost 6 bases and J 6 bases, leaving 15 bases between the germline ends. Germline lookup yields CDR1 MNHEY and CDR2 SMNVEV (reference sequence). The CDR3 loop spans 14 amino acids. The CDR3 nucleotides read TGTGCCAGCAGACCCCAGGGGAGGATTCAGCCCCAGCATTTT. This codes for CASRPQGRIQPQHF.

This chain connects TRBV6-1 to TRBJ2-5, with D possibly being TRBD2 (6 bases). V dropped 7 bases and J dropped 1 base, with 13 bases sitting between them. The CDR3 spans 14 residues. Germline V gene lookup returns CDR1 MNHNS and CDR2 SASEGT. CDR3 DNA: TGTGCCAGCATTGATGGGACTGGCCAAGAGACCCAGTACTTC. Protein product: CASIDGTGQETQYF.

J is TRBJ2-7 and V is TRBV5-1; D is ambiguous. Per germline, CDR1 SGHRS and CDR2 YFSETQ. The CDR3 runs to 15 residues. V shed 0 bases and J shed 0 bases, with 10 bases lying between them. The chain's CDR3 is CASSLDGLYSYEQYF. DNA for the CDR3: TGCGCCAGCAGCTTGGACGGGCTGTACTCCTACGAGCAGTACTTC.

With regard to this clone: This sample includes further DNA sequences coding for the same CDR3. The chain combines TRBV11-2 with TRBJ2-7; D unclear. Trimming left V 1 base short and J 4 bases short, with 8 bases between. The germline V gene encodes CDR1 SGHAT and CDR2 FQNNGV. The CDR3 totals 13 residues. The CDR3 DNA follows: TGTGCCAGCAGCTTAGGTTCTGGATACGAGCAGTACTTC. Translated: CASSLGSGYEQYF.

CDR3 in DNA: TGTGCCACCAGCTCAGCGGGACTTGAGCAGTTCTTC. This gives the protein CATSSAGLEQFF. The chain combines TRBV15 with TRBJ2-1, with 7 bases aligning to TRBD2. After removal of 5 bases from V and 9 bases from J, the junction contained 4 bases not matched to a gene. The germline V gene has CDR1 LNHNV and CDR2 YYDKDF (reference sequence). The CDR3 length is 12 residues. The entire variable domain, with the rest obtained from reference TRBV15 and TRBJ2-1, is as follows: DAMVIQNPRYQVTQFGKPVTLSCSQTLNHNVMYWYQQKSSQAPKLLFHYYDKDFNNEADTPDNFQSRRPNTSFCFLDIRSPGLGDTAMYLCATSSAGLEQFFGPGTRLTVL.

The chain carries TRBV28 and TRBJ2-7, with TRBD1 as a possible D gene (5 bases). This CDR3 is 12 amino acids long. The germline CDR1 and CDR2 sequences are MDHEN and SYDVKM. The V gene lost 5 bases and the J gene lost 5 bases, with 10 bases spanning the gap. CDR3 nucleotides: TGTGCCAGCAGTCTTTTAGGGGACGAGCAGTACTTC. It codes for CASSLLGDEQYF. The full variable domain, with the rest looked up from reference TRBV28 and TRBJ2-7, is DVKVTQSSRYLVKRTGEKVFLECVQDMDHENMFWYRQDPGLGLRLIYFSYDVKMKEKGDIPEGYSVSREKKERFSLILESASTNQTSMYLCASSLLGDEQYFGPGTRLTVT.

The J gene is TRBJ2-7, the V gene TRBV4-1, with D perhaps matching TRBD2 (5 bases). CDR1 is MGHRA and CDR2 is YSYEKL in the germline V gene. V was clipped by 4 bases and J by 3 bases, with 10 bases between them. The CDR3 is 13 residues long. The DNA of the CDR3 is TGCGCCAGCAGCCTCTGGGAGAACTACGAGCAGTACTTC. Translation: CASSLWENYEQYF.

The V and J genes are TRBV27 and TRBJ2-7; D may be TRBD1 or TRBD2 (6 bases each). Germline V gene data show CDR1 as MNHEY and CDR2 as SMNVEV (reference sequence). The CDR3 covers 16 residues. V was clipped by 5 bases and J by 2 bases, with 19 bases between them. CDR3 sequence reads: CASSLGGQGPAYEQYF. For the CDR3, the DNA is TGTGCCAGCAGTCTGGGGGGACAAGGGCCCGCCTACGAGCAGTACTTC.

The chain is built from TRBV7-8 and TRBJ2-7, with D uncertain. CDR1 and CDR2 (germline): SGHVS, FQNEAQ. Trimming removed 5 bases from V and 2 bases from J, with 16 bases in between. CDR3 length: 15 amino acids. The CDR3 DNA is TGTGCCAGCAGCCCCCCCGGGCACCGTACCTACGAGCAGTACTTC. Its protein is CASSPPGHRTYEQYF.